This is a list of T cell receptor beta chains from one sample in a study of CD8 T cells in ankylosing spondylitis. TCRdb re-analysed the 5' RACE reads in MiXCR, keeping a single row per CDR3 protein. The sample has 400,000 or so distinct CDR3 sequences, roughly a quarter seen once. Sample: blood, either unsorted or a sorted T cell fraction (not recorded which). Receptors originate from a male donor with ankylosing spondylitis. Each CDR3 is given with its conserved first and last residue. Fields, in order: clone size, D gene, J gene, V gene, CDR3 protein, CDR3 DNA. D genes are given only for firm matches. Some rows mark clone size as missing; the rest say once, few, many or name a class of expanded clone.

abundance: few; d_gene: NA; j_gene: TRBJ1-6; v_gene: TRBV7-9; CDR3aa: CASSLESPRGGSPLHF; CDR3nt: TGTGCCAGCAGCTTAGAGTCACCCCGGGGGGGTTCACCCCTCCACTTT
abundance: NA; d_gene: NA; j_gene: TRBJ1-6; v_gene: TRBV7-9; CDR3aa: CASSLSGNNSPLHF; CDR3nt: TGTGCCAGCAGCTTAAGTGGAAATAATTCACCCCTCCACTTT
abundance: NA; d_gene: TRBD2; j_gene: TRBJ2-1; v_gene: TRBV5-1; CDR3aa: CASSFLAGESNEQFF; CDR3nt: TGCGCCAGCAGCTTTCTAGCGGGAGAGAGCAATGAGCAGTTCTTC
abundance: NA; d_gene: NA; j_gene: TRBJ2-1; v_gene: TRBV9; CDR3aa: CASSVEMSSYNEQFF; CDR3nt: TGTGCCAGCAGCGTAGAAATGAGCTCCTACAATGAGCAGTTCTTC
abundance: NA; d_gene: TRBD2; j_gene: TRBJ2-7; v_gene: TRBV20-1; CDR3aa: CSAPDGLGPISYEQYF; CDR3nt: TGCAGTGCTCCTGACGGACTAGGTCCGATCTCCTACGAGCAGTACTTC
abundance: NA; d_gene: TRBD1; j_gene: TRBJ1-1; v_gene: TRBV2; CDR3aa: CASREAGTAPTEAFF; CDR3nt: TGTGCCAGCAGGGAGGCAGGGACAGCCCCCACTGAAGCTTTCTTT
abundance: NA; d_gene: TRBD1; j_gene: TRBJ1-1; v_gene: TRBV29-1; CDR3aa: CSVKSDRDNTEAFF; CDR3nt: TGCAGCGTTAAATCTGACAGGGATAACACTGAAGCTTTCTTT
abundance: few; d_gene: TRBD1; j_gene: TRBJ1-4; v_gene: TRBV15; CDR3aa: CATSRAGGPNEKLFF; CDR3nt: TGTGCCACCAGCAGAGCAGGGGGTCCTAATGAAAAACTGTTTTTT
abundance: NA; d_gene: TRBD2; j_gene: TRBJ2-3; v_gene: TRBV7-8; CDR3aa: CASSLDRAGGFADTQYF; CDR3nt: TGTGCCAGCAGCTTAGATCGAGCGGGAGGTTTCGCAGATACGCAGTATTTT
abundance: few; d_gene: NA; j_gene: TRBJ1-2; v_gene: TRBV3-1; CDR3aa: CASSHIQFYTF; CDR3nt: TGTGCCAGCAGCCATATACAGTTCTACACCTTC
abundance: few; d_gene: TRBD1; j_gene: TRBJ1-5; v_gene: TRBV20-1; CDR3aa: CSAQQGAGQPQHF; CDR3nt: TGCAGTGCTCAACAGGGGGCTGGTCAGCCCCAGCATTTT
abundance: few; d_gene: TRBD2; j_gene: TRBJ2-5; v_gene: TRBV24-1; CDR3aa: CATSDQRPGLAAGGTQYF; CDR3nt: TGTGCCACCAGTGATCAAAGACCGGGACTAGCGGCCGGAGGGACCCAGTACTTC
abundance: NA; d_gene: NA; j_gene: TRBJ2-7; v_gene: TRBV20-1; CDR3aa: CSARWRASQREQYF; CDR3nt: TGCAGTGCTAGGTGGCGGGCTAGCCAAAGGGAGCAGTACTTC
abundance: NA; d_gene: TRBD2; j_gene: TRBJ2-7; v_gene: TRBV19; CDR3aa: CASSTLAGKSEQYF; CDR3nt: TGTGCCAGTAGTACCCTAGCGGGAAAATCCGAGCAGTACTTC
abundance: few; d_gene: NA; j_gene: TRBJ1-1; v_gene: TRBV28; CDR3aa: CASSSPWGRGWGEAFF; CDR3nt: TGTGCCAGCAGTTCCCCATGGGGGAGGGGCTGGGGAGAAGCTTTCTTT